One sample yielded the 9 T cell receptor beta chains listed below, sequenced in a study of graft-versus-host responses after intestinal transplantation. The antigens these receptors bind are not known. The protocol was immunoSEQ multiplex PCR, while the TCRdb copy is restricted to in-frame clones and leaves out a portion. The data hold 96,000 or so clones, with approximately 90% observed a single time. The sequencing here drew on unstimulated CD4+ T cells sorted from spleen or lymph node cells, taken before intestinal transplant. Receptor source: a human donor who received an intestinal transplant.

J is TRBJ2-7 and V is TRBV5-6, with 7 positions matching TRBD1. The CDR3 consists of 16 residues. Germline V gene data show CDR1 as SGHDT and CDR2 as YYEEEE. The V and J ends lost 3 bases and 2 bases, in that order; junction bases with no gene match: 11. The CDR3 is CASSYLDRVVTYEQYF. CDR3 in DNA: TGTGCCAGCAGCTATCTCGACAGGGTGGTTACCTACGAGCAGTACTTC.

This clone was observed a few times. The chain recombines TRBV7-7 with TRBJ2-1; D possibly corresponds to TRBD2 (6 bases). Germline-derived CDR1 and CDR2 are SSHAT and FNYEAQ (reference sequence). V lost 0 bases, J lost 5 bases, and 14 bases lay in between. The CDR3 runs to 16 residues. CDR3 sequence reads: CASSLAGGIKNNEQFF. The CDR3 nucleotides read TGTGCCAGCAGCTTAGCCGGGGGAATCAAGAACAATGAGCAGTTCTTC.

The chain recombines TRBV4-2 with TRBJ2-1, with 7 bases lining up with TRBD1. Germline V gives CDR1 LGHNA, CDR2 YNFKEQ. V lost 3 bases to trimming and J lost 2 bases; unmatched junction nucleotides: 7. The CDR3 runs 16 residues. CDR3 coding DNA: TGTGCCAGCAGCCACCTAACCGGGACAGCCTACAATGAGCAGTTCTTC. This encodes CASSHLTGTAYNEQFF.

The CDR3 bases are TGCGCCAGCAGTAGCGGGGGGGCCGACAATGAGCAGTTCTTC. It specifies CASSSGGADNEQFF. The chain recombines TRBV5-1 with TRBJ2-1; 11 nucleotides line up with TRBD2. The CDR3 runs 14 residues. V dropped 5 bases and J dropped 5; count of bases not matched to a gene: 3. CDR1 and CDR2 (germline): SGHRS, YFSETQ.

The V call is TRBV6-5, the J call TRBJ2-7; TRBD2 matches at 8 bases. J was trimmed by 0 bases and V by 2 bases; bases with no gene match: 3. This CDR3 is built from 15 residues. CDR1 MNHEY and CDR2 SVGAGI come from the germline V gene. The CDR3 region has the DNA TGTGCCAGCAGTTACCAAGCGGGAGCCTCCTACGAGCAGTACTTC. Translated: CASSYQAGASYEQYF.

The CDR3 nucleotides read TGCAGCGTTGGGCTTCCCGGGGGAGACACTGAAGCTTTCTTT. It encodes CSVGLPGGDTEAFF. The chain carries TRBV29-1 and TRBJ1-1; the D gene is possibly TRBD1 (5 bases). Per germline, CDR1 SQVTM and CDR2 ANQGSEA. The germline V and J ends were trimmed by 4 bases and 3 bases, with 15 bases remaining between them. This CDR3 contains 14 residues. The full variable domain, rest sourced from reference TRBV29-1 and TRBJ1-1, is SAVISQKPSRDICQRGTSLTIQCQVDSQVTMMFWYRQQPGQSLTLIATANQGSEATYESGFVIDKFPISRPNLTFSTLTVSNMSPEDSSIYLCSVGLPGGDTEAFFGQGTRLTVV.

The chain is built from TRBV28 and TRBJ1-1; tentatively, D is TRBD1 (5 bases). Trimming left V 6 bases short and J 4 bases short, with 18 bases between. The CDR3 covers 15 residues. CDR1 and CDR2 (germline): MDHEN, SYDVKM. CDR3 residues: CASSPGGGSGTEAFF. The CDR3 DNA reads TGTGCCAGCAGCCCCGGGGGGGGGTCGGGCACTGAAGCTTTCTTT.

The gene calls are TRBV7-6 and TRBJ2-1, with TRBD2 matching 8 bases. The ends lost 1 base at V and 0 bases at J; junction bases unmatched: 2. CDR3 length: 16 amino acids. The V gene's germline CDR1 is SGHVS and CDR2 FNYEAQ. The CDR3 sequence is CASSLVSGSSYNEQFF. CDR3 nucleotide sequence: TGTGCCAGCAGCTTAGTCAGCGGGAGCTCCTACAATGAGCAGTTCTTC.

The V call is TRBV4-3, the J call TRBJ2-5; 7 bases are a match to TRBD1. Trimming took 4 bases from V and 5 from J; bases not matched to a gene: 13. Per germline, CDR1 LGHNA and CDR2 YSLEER. The CDR3 has 16 residues. CDR3 sequence reads: CASSRFLTGALETQYF. For the CDR3, the DNA is TGCGCCAGCAGCCGGTTCCTAACAGGGGCCCTGGAGACCCAGTACTTC.